What follows are 30 T cell receptor beta chains derived from one specimen sequenced in a study of control samples from healthy donors and cancer patients. Clones were read by immunoSEQ multiplex PCR, and TCRdb kept only the in-frame ones, dropping some. In the table there are approximately 46,000 clones, roughly 92% of which are singletons. Material for sequencing was PBMCs. These receptors were obtained from a man younger than 40 with colorectal cancer.

The chain couples TRBV19 to TRBJ2-5; a possible D gene is TRBD1 (5 bases). Between the trimmed V and J ends, which lost 3 bases and 1 base, there was a span of 6 bases. From germline, CDR1 is LNHDA and CDR2 SQIVND (reference sequence). The CDR3 sequence is 13 residues long. The CDR3 sequence is CASSIDSQETQYF. The CDR3 DNA reads as TGTGCCAGTAGTATCGACAGCCAAGAGACCCAGTACTTC.

A few counts support this clone. This chain connects TRBV12-3 or TRBV12-4 to TRBJ1-1; D is undetermined. The CDR3 runs 12 residues. Trimming took 10 bases from V and 1 from J, leaving 10 bases between them. In nucleotides, the CDR3 is TGTGCCACCTCGGACGGGAACACTGAAGCTTTCTTT. It specifies CATSDGNTEAFF.

This chain connects TRBV12-3 or TRBV12-4 to TRBJ1-1; TRBD1 is a possible D gene (6 bases). The CDR3 extends over 12 amino acids. Trimming removed 6 bases at V and 5 bases at J, with 10 bases between. Here the CDR3 DNA reads TGTGCCAGCAGGGGGGGCCTAACTGAAGCTTTCTTT. Translation: CASRGGLTEAFF.

The chain recombines TRBV9 with TRBJ2-1, with D uncertain. Germline V gene data show CDR1 as SGDLS and CDR2 as YYNGEE. V lost 0 bases to trimming and J lost 10 bases, with 14 bases between them. The CDR3 spans 14 residues. CDR3: CASSVELGSDEQFF. In DNA form, the CDR3 reads TGTGCCAGCAGCGTAGAGTTGGGCAGCGACGAGCAGTTCTTC.

The chain links TRBV11-2 to TRBJ1-1; D is uncertain. Germline V gene lookup returns CDR1 SGHAT and CDR2 FQNNGV. CDR3 length: 16 amino acids. V gave up 1 base and J gave up 8 bases, with 20 bases separating them. In DNA, the CDR3 is TGTGCCAGCAGCTTAGGGTGGGTTGGGCAGATGAGAGAAGCTTTCTTT. Translating it yields CASSLGWVGQMREAFF.

The genes are TRBV30 and TRBJ1-1, with a weak D call TRBD1 (6 bases). This CDR3 spans 15 amino acids. Trimming left V 2 bases short and J 0 bases short, with 13 bases between. Per the germline V gene, CDR1 is GTSNPN and CDR2 is SVGIG (reference sequence). CDR3: CAWSRQALLNTEAFF. The CDR3 region has the DNA TGTGCCTGGAGTCGACAGGCACTACTGAACACTGAAGCTTTCTTT.

The chain combines TRBV29-1 with TRBJ2-1; tentatively, D is TRBD1 (6 bases). Trimming pared 0 bases from V and 10 bases from J, leaving 16 bases between. This CDR3 spans 14 amino acids. In germline, CDR1 is SQVTM, CDR2 ANQGSEA. Here the CDR3 reads CSVEERAGESEQFF. CDR3 in DNA: TGCAGCGTTGAAGAGAGGGCAGGGGAGTCGGAGCAGTTCTTC.

The CDR3 region is CASSQAHRSNTEAFF. The CDR3 DNA sequence: TGTGCCAGCAGCCAAGCACACAGATCGAACACTGAAGCTTTCTTT. This chain connects TRBV3-1 (or the pseudogene TRBV3-2) to TRBJ1-1; no clear D. The length of the CDR3 is 15 residues. Trimming took off 1 base at V and 1 base at J, with 10 bases between the two ends. Germline CDR1 LGHDT, CDR2 YNNKEL (reference sequence).

The CDR3 sequence: CASSLKGLGVYF. The CDR3 coding sequence is TGTGCCAGCAGTTTAAAGGGACTAGGAGTCTATTTT. The chain uses TRBV12-3 or TRBV12-4 and TRBJ2-3; 8 bases fit TRBD2. The CDR3 contains 12 residues. The V and J ends lost 2 bases and 15 bases, in that order; junction bases with no gene match: 7.

The V gene is TRBV5-4, the J gene TRBJ2-6, with 8 nucleotides matching TRBD1. CDR1 is SGHNT, CDR2 YYREEE, per germline (reference sequence). CDR3 length: 16 residues. V dropped 4 bases and J dropped 2; count of bases not matched to a gene: 5. CDR3 amino acids: CASSMNRGAGANVLTF. The CDR3 DNA follows: TGTGCCAGCAGCATGAACAGGGGGGCTGGGGCCAACGTCCTGACTTTC.

This chain joins TRBV6-5 and TRBJ1-5, with a weak D call TRBD1 (6 bases). This CDR3 has 15 residues. CDR1 and CDR2 (germline): MNHEY, SVGAGI. V was shortened by 0 bases and J by 7 bases, with 13 bases between the two germline ends. The CDR3 sequence: CASSYSSGVGQPQHF. The CDR3 nucleotides read TGTGCCAGCAGTTACTCTTCAGGGGTCGGACAGCCCCAGCATTTT.

The V call is TRBV5-1, the J call TRBJ1-1; D is undetermined. V lost 2 bases and J 0 bases, leaving 8 bases between the germline ends. This CDR3 has 14 amino acids. Germline V CDR1 and CDR2: SGHRS, YFSETQ. The CDR3 DNA is TGCGCCAGCAGCTTAACACCAGTGAACACTGAAGCTTTCTTT. Amino acid sequence: CASSLTPVNTEAFF.

The chain carries TRBV18 and TRBJ1-1, with TRBD1 as a possible D gene (6 bases). This CDR3 is built from 14 residues. The V end was cut by 3 bases, the J end by 2 bases, with 10 bases between. Germline V gives CDR1 KGHSH, CDR2 LQKENI. The chain's CDR3 is CASSPRTANTEAFF. CDR3 DNA: TGTGCCAGCTCACCTCGGACAGCCAACACTGAAGCTTTCTTT. Full variable domain (outside the CDR3, taken from reference TRBV18 and TRBJ1-1): NAGVMQNPRHLVRRRGQEARLRCSPMKGHSHVYWYRQLPEEGLKFMVYLQKENIIDESGMPKERFSAEFPKEGPSILRIQQVVRGDSAAYFCASSPRTANTEAFFGQGTRLTVV.

The chain is built from TRBV19 and TRBJ2-1, with 8 bases aligning to TRBD1. Germline values: CDR1 LNHDA, CDR2 SQIVND (reference sequence). V dropped 1 base and J dropped 1; count of bases not matched to a gene: 0. The CDR3 totals 15 residues. DNA for the CDR3: TGTGCCAGTAGTATAGGACAGGGGTCCTACAATGAGCAGTTCTTC. Amino acids: CASSIGQGSYNEQFF.

The J gene is TRBJ1-4, the V gene TRBV14; D is uncertain. The CDR3 loop spans 15 amino acids. Germline-derived CDR1 and CDR2 are SGHDN and FVKESK. Deletions cut 4 bases from V and 10 bases from J, with 19 bases between. The CDR3 protein is CASSLGGGGEVKLFF. The CDR3 nucleotides are TGTGCCAGCAGCCTCGGAGGTGGAGGAGAGGTAAAACTGTTTTTT.

This clone came up once. The CDR3 DNA reads as TGTGCCAGCAGTTGGGGACAGGGGAACGAGCAGTACTTC. This translates into CASSWGQGNEQYF. The rearrangement uses TRBV27 and TRBJ2-7; 10 nucleotides align to TRBD1. Germline-derived CDR1 and CDR2 are MNHEY and SMNVEV (reference sequence). The CDR3 is made up of 13 amino acids. Trimming cost V 4 bases and J 5 bases; bases outside gene matches: 2.

V gene TRBV27 combines with J gene TRBJ2-7, with D unresolved. Germline V gene sequence: CDR1 MNHEY, CDR2 SMNVEV (reference sequence). V gave up 4 bases and J gave up 6 bases, with 16 bases separating them. This CDR3 has 14 residues. CDR3 in amino acids: CASSSFKAKGEQYF. Written as DNA, the CDR3 is TGTGCCAGCAGTTCCTTCAAGGCCAAAGGCGAGCAGTACTTC.

The genes are TRBV5-4 and TRBJ2-3; D is perhaps TRBD1 or TRBD2 (7 bases each). V gave up 3 bases and J gave up 2 bases, with 13 bases separating them. Per germline, CDR1 SGHNT and CDR2 YYREEE (reference sequence). CDR3 length: 15 amino acids. CDR3 protein: CASSWEGALTDTQYF. The CDR3 DNA is TGTGCCAGCAGCTGGGAGGGGGCCCTCACAGATACGCAGTATTTT.

J is TRBJ2-3 and V is TRBV21-1; the tabulated D call, TRBD2, remains unverified against the DNA. TRBV21-1 is recorded as a pseudogene. The CDR3 runs 13 residues. Here the CDR3 reads CASSVPTNFTQYF. The DNA of the CDR3 is TGTGCCAGCAGCGTTCCTACGAATTTTACGCAGTATTTT.

The chain carries TRBV4-3 and TRBJ1-1, with 7 bases matching TRBD1. Looked up from germline, CDR1 is LGHNA and CDR2 is YSLEER. The V and J ends lost 4 bases and 2 bases, in that order; junction bases with no gene match: 4. The CDR3 covers 14 residues. The CDR3 here is CASSRDSTNTEAFF. In nucleotides, the CDR3 is TGCGCCAGCAGCCGGGACAGCACTAACACTGAAGCTTTCTTT.

The chain links TRBV11-2 to TRBJ1-6, with D uncertain. CDR1 is SGHAT and CDR2 is FQNNGV in the germline V gene. The V and J ends lost 6 bases and 7 bases respectively, with 4 bases between them. The CDR3 is 11 amino acids. This CDR3 reads CASSLNSPLHF. DNA for the CDR3: TGTGCCAGCAGTCTCAATTCACCCCTCCACTTT.

The chain has TRBV6-2 or TRBV6-3 and TRBJ2-3, with D hard to call. CDR1 and CDR2 from the germline V gene are MNHEY and SVGEGT. The length of the CDR3 is 12 residues. The V and J ends lost 2 bases and 6 bases respectively, with 6 bases between them. The CDR3 DNA is TGTGCCAGCAGTTACGGACCGGATACGCAGTATTTT. Amino acid sequence: CASSYGPDTQYF.

The gene calls are TRBV6-6 and TRBJ1-6; possible D gene TRBD1, 5 bases. Germline CDR1 and CDR2: MNHNY and SVGAGI (reference sequence). V was trimmed by 8 bases and J by 3 bases, leaving 11 bases between them. There are 14 residues in the CDR3. In DNA form, the CDR3 reads TGTGCCAGCGTGGGACCTGGCTATAATTCACCCCTCCACTTT. Translation gives CASVGPGYNSPLHF.

This rearrangement joins TRBV7-9 to TRBJ2-1; no firm D call. The CDR3 covers 15 residues. From germline, CDR1 is SEHNR and CDR2 FQNEAQ (reference sequence). The germline V and J ends were trimmed by 2 bases and 6 bases, with 14 bases remaining between them. DNA of the CDR3: TGTGCCAGCAGCTTACGTCGGCAGGCGCGCAATGAGCAGTTCTTC. Protein: CASSLRRQARNEQFF.

The chain uses TRBV12-5 and TRBJ1-1; weak D call: TRBD1 (6 bases). This CDR3 region has 17 residues. Trimming shortened V by 4 bases and J by 0 bases, and 18 bases separated the two germline ends. CDR1 and CDR2 (germline): LGHNT, FRNRAP. CDR3 residues: CASGSLTRGQLNTEAFF. As DNA, the CDR3 is TGTGCTAGTGGTTCCCTAACACGAGGACAGCTGAACACTGAAGCTTTCTTT.

V is TRBV6-6 and J is TRBJ2-1, with 7 bases lining up with TRBD1. J gave up 13 bases and V 2 bases, and 14 bases lay outside the gene matches. Germline CDR1 MNHNY, CDR2 SVGAGI (reference sequence). The CDR3 sequence is 15 residues long. Here the CDR3 reads CASSYGVRDSVRQFF. For the CDR3, the DNA is TGTGCCAGCAGTTACGGTGTTCGGGACAGCGTAAGACAGTTCTTC.

The gene calls are TRBV6-2 or TRBV6-3 and TRBJ1-2; no reliable D call. CDR1 is MNHEY, CDR2 SVGEGT, per germline. The V and J ends lost 1 base and 4 bases respectively, with 7 bases between them. The CDR3 has 13 amino acids. CDR3 loop: CASSYLELYGYTF. The CDR3 nucleotides are TGTGCCAGCAGTTACTTGGAGCTCTATGGCTACACCTTC.

This sequence joins TRBV4-2 and TRBJ1-1, with D tentatively TRBD1 (5 bases). CDR1 and CDR2 (germline): LGHNA, YNFKEQ. The V end lost 0 bases, the J end lost 6 bases, and 11 bases lay between the germline ends. The CDR3 covers 14 residues. The CDR3 sequence is CASSQDWGSPEAFF. The CDR3 DNA is TGTGCCAGCAGCCAAGATTGGGGGTCCCCTGAAGCTTTCTTT.

The chain recombines TRBV12-5 with TRBJ2-1; D perhaps matches TRBD1 (6 bases). This CDR3 region has 15 residues. V dropped 5 bases and J dropped 1 base, with 12 bases sitting between them. Germline CDR1 is LGHNT and CDR2 is FRNRAP. The DNA of the CDR3 is TGTGCTAGTGGTCCTGGACAGACGTCCTACAATGAGCAGTTCTTC. It codes for CASGPGQTSYNEQFF.

About this clone: Different DNA sequences within this sample yield the same CDR3. V and J are TRBV5-1 and TRBJ2-2; 9 nucleotides agree with TRBD1. The CDR3 runs to 14 residues. V lost 4 bases and J lost 7; bases outside the gene matches: 5. Germline V CDR1 and CDR2: SGHRS, YFSETQ. This chain's CDR3 is CASSLGQGIGELFF. In DNA form, the CDR3 reads TGCGCCAGCAGCCTGGGACAGGGAATCGGGGAGCTGTTTTTT.